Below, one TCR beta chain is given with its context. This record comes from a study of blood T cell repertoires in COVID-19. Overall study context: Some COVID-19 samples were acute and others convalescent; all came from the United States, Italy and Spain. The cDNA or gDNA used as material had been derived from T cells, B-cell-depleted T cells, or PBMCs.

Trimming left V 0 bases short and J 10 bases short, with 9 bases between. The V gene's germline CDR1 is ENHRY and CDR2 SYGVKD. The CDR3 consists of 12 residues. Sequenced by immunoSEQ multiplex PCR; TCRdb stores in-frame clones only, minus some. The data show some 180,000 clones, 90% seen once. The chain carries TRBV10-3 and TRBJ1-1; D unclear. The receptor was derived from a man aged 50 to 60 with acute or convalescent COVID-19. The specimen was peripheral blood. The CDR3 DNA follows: TGTGCCATCAGTGAGTCGGCTAGAGGAGCTTTCTTT. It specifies CAISESARGAFF.